This entry lists 14 T cell receptor beta chains sequenced from one sample in a study of T cell repertoires in cytomegalovirus infection. Each CDR3 protein is one row after TCRdb ran MiXCR on the reads. The sample consists of roughly 600,000 distinct CDR3 sequences, approximately 25% of them appearing once. Material: CD8+ T cells from PBMCs. Receptors originate from a human donor in good health (CMV status not recorded). Some clones in this sample may be carry-over from other donors' samples.

Turning to this clonotype: A much larger clonotype is one base distant, so this may be a read error. The chain uses TRBV7-9 and TRBJ2-1; TRBD1 agrees at 7 bases. Germline assignment: CDR1 SEHNR and CDR2 FQNEAQ (reference sequence). The CDR3 sequence is 12 residues long. The CDR3 spells CTEGGENNEQFF. CDR3 nucleotides: TGTACCGAAGGGGGCGAGAACAATGAGCAGTTCTTC. Complete variable domain (other parts from reference TRBV7-9 and TRBJ2-1): DTGVSQNPRHKITKRGQNVTFRCDPISEHNRLYWYRQTLGQGPEFLTYFQNEAQLEKSRLLSDRFSAERPKGSFSTLEIQRTEQGDSAMYLCTEGGENNEQFFGPGTRLTVL.

A few counts support this clonotype. V is TRBV29-1 and J is TRBJ2-1; TRBD1 might be the D (5 bases). Between the trimmed V and J ends, which lost 3 bases and 0 bases, there was a span of 15 bases. The CDR3 covers 16 residues. The V gene's germline CDR1 is SQVTM and CDR2 ANQGSEA. The CDR3 spells CSVEGQGHFSYNEQFF. CDR3 sequence (DNA): TGCAGCGTTGAGGGGCAGGGTCATTTCTCCTACAATGAGCAGTTCTTC.

This clonotype was observed a handful of times. The rearrangement uses TRBV7-2 and TRBJ2-1; D unclear. The CDR3 loop spans 12 amino acids. The V gene lost 5 bases and the J gene lost 8 bases, with 10 bases spanning the gap. CDR1 and CDR2 (germline): SGHTA, FQGNSA. CDR3 sequence (DNA): TGTGCCAGCAGCCCACGGGTACATGAGCAGTTCTTC. It codes for CASSPRVHEQFF.

In regard to this clonotype: A much larger clone is a single base away; this may be a read error. The CDR3 nucleotides read TGTGCCAGCAGTTTAGGACAGAGGGTGCAGCCCCAGCATTTT. It specifies CASSLGQRVQPQHF. The genes are TRBV6-5 and TRBJ1-5; perhaps TRBD1 as D (6 bases). Trimming removed 4 bases from V and 7 bases from J, with 14 bases in between. Germline loops: CDR1 MNHEY, CDR2 SVGAGI. This CDR3 region has 14 residues.

This clonotype was seen a few times. The chain joins TRBV28 to TRBJ2-7; D gene ambiguous. The CDR3 spans 15 residues. Per germline, CDR1 MDHEN and CDR2 SYDVKM. V lost 3 bases and J 1 base, leaving 13 bases between the germline ends. CDR3 in amino acids: CASSLRFRSSYEQYF. CDR3 bases: TGTGCCAGCAGTTTGAGGTTCAGGAGTTCCTACGAGCAGTACTTC.

The rearrangement joins TRBV7-2 to TRBJ2-7; no reliable D call. Germline CDR1 is SGHTA and CDR2 is FQGNSA. Deletions cut 4 bases from V and 6 bases from J, with 13 bases between. This CDR3 comprises 13 residues. DNA of the CDR3: TGTGCCAGCAGCTCTCGACTCAGACCCGAGCAGTACTTC. Its translation: CASSSRLRPEQYF.

At least ten counts were recorded for this clonotype. The J gene is TRBJ1-2, the V gene TRBV7-9; D might be TRBD1 (5 bases). Trimming removed 0 bases at V and 2 bases at J, with 19 bases between. The CDR3 runs 18 residues. The V gene's germline CDR1 is SEHNR and CDR2 FQNEAQ (reference sequence). CDR3 protein: CASSLAARAGRYNYGYTF. For the CDR3, the DNA is TGTGCCAGCAGCTTAGCAGCCAGGGCAGGGCGATACAACTATGGCTACACCTTC. The variable domain in full, completed from reference TRBV7-9 and TRBJ1-2, reads DTGVSQNPRHKITKRGQNVTFRCDPISEHNRLYWYRQTLGQGPEFLTYFQNEAQLEKSRLLSDRFSAERPKGSFSTLEIQRTEQGDSAMYLCASSLAARAGRYNYGYTFGSGTRLTVV.

This clonotype was recorded many times. V gene TRBV7-9 combines with J gene TRBJ1-4; unclear D gene. Trimming removed 0 bases from V and 6 bases from J, with 11 bases in between. The CDR3 is 15 amino acids. Looked up from germline, CDR1 is SEHNR and CDR2 is FQNEAQ (reference sequence). The CDR3 region has the DNA TGTGCCAGCAGCTTAGCGTTTCAGTATGATGAAAAACTGTTTTTT. As protein: CASSLAFQYDEKLFF. The entire variable domain, with the rest obtained from reference TRBV7-9 and TRBJ1-4, is as follows: DTGVSQNPRHKITKRGQNVTFRCDPISEHNRLYWYRQTLGQGPEFLTYFQNEAQLEKSRLLSDRFSAERPKGSFSTLEIQRTEQGDSAMYLCASSLAFQYDEKLFFGSGTQLSVL.

This clonotype was observed a handful of times. This chain joins TRBV28 and TRBJ1-6; perhaps TRBD1 as D (5 bases). This CDR3 contains 19 residues. V was shortened by 6 bases and J by 5 bases, with 26 bases between the two germline ends. CDR1 and CDR2 from the germline V gene are MDHEN and SYDVKM. CDR3 DNA sequence: TGTGCCAGCAGCACCCCTCGGGGGAACGCTAACCCCAATAATTCACCCCTCCACTTT. As protein: CASSTPRGNANPNNSPLHF.

The chain uses TRBV5-1 and TRBJ1-2; D remains unclear. The CDR3 has 13 residues. Germline V gene data show CDR1 as SGHRS and CDR2 as YFSETQ. V was trimmed by 1 base and J by 8 bases, leaving 12 bases between them. Here the CDR3 DNA reads TGCGCCAGCAGCTTGAACCTCATGGGAGGCTACACCTTC. Protein: CASSLNLMGGYTF.

This clonotype came up a few times. The chain uses TRBV6-5 and TRBJ1-6; maybe TRBD1 (5 bases). CDR1 and CDR2 (germline): MNHEY, SVGAGI. V was trimmed by 5 bases and J by 4 bases, leaving 15 bases between them. This CDR3 region has 16 residues. The CDR3 protein is CASSRDADSYNSPLHF. The CDR3 DNA sequence: TGTGCCAGCAGTCGGGACGCTGACTCGTATAATTCACCCCTCCACTTT.

The chain couples TRBV20-1 to TRBJ1-5, with D perhaps TRBD1 (5 bases). The CDR3 runs 14 residues. Germline V gene sequence: CDR1 DFQATT, CDR2 SNEGSKA (reference sequence). Trimming left V 6 bases short and J 0 bases short, with 12 bases between. This chain's CDR3 is CSARGVYSNQPQHF. CDR3 nucleotide sequence: TGCAGTGCGAGGGGAGTCTATAGCAATCAGCCCCAGCATTTT.

This clonotype was counted at least ten times. The chain employs TRBV28 and TRBJ2-3, with 8 bases identical to TRBD2. With V trimmed by 0 bases and J by 0 bases, 11 bases remained unmatched. The CDR3 loop spans 19 amino acids. Germline-derived CDR1 and CDR2 are MDHEN and SYDVKM. The CDR3 nucleotides read TGTGCCAGCAGTTTATGGAACCCTCGGCGGGGGGTAAGCACAGATACGCAGTATTTT. This sequence encodes CASSLWNPRRGVSTDTQYF.

The rearrangement joins TRBV2 to TRBJ2-7; TRBD2 aligns across 8 bases. Germline V gene lookup returns CDR1 SNHLY and CDR2 FYNNEI. V dropped 8 bases and J dropped 6; count of bases not matched to a gene: 0. The CDR3 is 10 amino acids. The CDR3 DNA follows: TGTGCCAGCGCGGGGGGCGAGCAGTACTTC. Protein: CASAGGEQYF.